These 15 T cell receptor beta chains share one sample of origin, sequenced in a study of OX40 agonist ivuxolimab in advanced cancers. TCRdb's copy holds only in-frame clones and misses some; the assay was immunoSEQ multiplex PCR. The sample lists tens of thousands of clones, about 90% occurring once. The sample was CD4+ or CD8+ T cells sorted from blood, taken in a trial of the OX40 agonist ivuxolimab. The receptors shown here come from an adult with an advanced solid tumor such as melanoma, head and neck, liver or kidney cancer.

J is TRBJ1-2 and V is TRBV4-2, with TRBD1 identical over 7 bases. Germline CDR1 and CDR2: LGHNA and YNFKEQ. This CDR3 spans 13 amino acids. V lost 4 bases to trimming and J lost 7 bases; unmatched junction nucleotides: 6. CDR3 in DNA: TGTGCCAGCAGCCGACAGGGAGGAGGTGGCTACACCTTC. Protein sequence: CASSRQGGGGYTF.

The chain employs TRBV16 and TRBJ2-7; TRBD1 is a possible D gene (6 bases). This CDR3 region has 16 residues. CDR1 is KGHSY, CDR2 FQNENV, per germline. V gave up 0 bases and J gave up 2 bases, with 14 bases separating them. The CDR3 region has the DNA TGTGCCAGCAGCCAATCGATTGGGGGCTACCCCTACGAGCAGTACTTC. It is translated as CASSQSIGGYPYEQYF.

This chain connects TRBV6-1 to TRBJ2-6, with a weak D call TRBD1 (5 bases). CDR1 is MNHNS and CDR2 is SASEGT in the germline V gene. V gave up 4 bases and J gave up 1 base, with 8 bases separating them. This CDR3 comprises 15 residues. The CDR3 loop reads CASSADRSGANVLTF. The CDR3 nucleotides read TGTGCCAGCAGTGCCGACAGATCTGGGGCCAACGTCCTGACTTTC.

The table lists this clone with a count of one. The V gene is TRBV30, the J gene TRBJ1-2; tentative D call: TRBD1 (5 bases). Germline loops: CDR1 GTSNPN, CDR2 SVGIG (reference sequence). V lost 0 bases to trimming and J lost 4 bases, with 15 bases between them. The CDR3 spans 15 residues. CDR3 bases: TGTGCCTGGAGTGTAGGGGTAGGGGTGGGCTATGGCTACACCTTC. Encoded protein: CAWSVGVGVGYGYTF.

Written as DNA, the CDR3 is TGTGCCAGCAGCTTAGTACAGGTCAATGAGCAGTTCTTC. This encodes CASSLVQVNEQFF. V and J are TRBV7-9 and TRBJ2-1, with a weak D call TRBD1 (5 bases). Germline CDR1 and CDR2: SEHNR and FQNEAQ (reference sequence). There are 13 residues in the CDR3. V was clipped by 1 base and J by 6 bases, with 7 bases between them. Full variable domain (outside the CDR3, taken from reference TRBV7-9 and TRBJ2-1): DTGVSQNPRHKITKRGQNVTFRCDPISEHNRLYWYRQTLGQGPEFLTYFQNEAQLEKSRLLSDRFSAERPKGSFSTLEIQRTEQGDSAMYLCASSLVQVNEQFFGPGTRLTVL.

The chain carries TRBV5-1 and TRBJ2-1, with 9 bases identical to TRBD2. V trimming: 4 bases; J trimming: 8 bases; junction bases outside the gene matches: 7. CDR3 size: 14 residues. Germline V gene data show CDR1 as SGHRS and CDR2 as YFSETQ. The CDR3 DNA follows: TGCGCCAGCAGCGTAGCGGGAGCGGAGTATGAGCAGTTCTTC. Translated, it gives CASSVAGAEYEQFF. Together with reference TRBV5-1 and TRBJ2-1, the CDR3 gives the full variable domain: KAGVTQTPRYLIKTRGQQVTLSCSPISGHRSVSWYQQTPGQGLQFLFEYFSETQRNKGNFPGRFSGRQFSNSRSEMNVSTLELGDSALYLCASSVAGAEYEQFFGPGTRLTVL.

This clone was detected once. The V and J genes are TRBV7-9 and TRBJ1-5; TRBD1 matches at 11 bases. Germline assignment: CDR1 SEHNR and CDR2 FQNEAQ (reference sequence). This CDR3 is built from 15 residues. Trimming at V came to 5 bases and at J to 6 bases, leaving 6 bases not matched to a gene. CDR3 amino acids: CASSQGTGGFQPQHF. The CDR3 DNA reads TGTGCCAGCAGCCAAGGGACAGGGGGTTTTCAGCCCCAGCATTTT.

This chain connects TRBV11-3 to TRBJ2-7; 10 bases map to TRBD1. CDR1 is SGHNT and CDR2 is YENEEA in the germline V gene. Trimming removed 6 bases from V and 6 bases from J; junction bases left unmatched: 8. There are 14 residues in the CDR3. CDR3 DNA: TGTGCCAGCAGGACCGGGACAGGGGTCTCCGAGCAGTACTTC. This translates into CASRTGTGVSEQYF.

The J gene is TRBJ2-1, the V gene TRBV30; weak D call: TRBD2 (7 bases). This CDR3 is 15 amino acids long. Trimming shortened V by 3 bases and J by 5 bases, and 17 bases separated the two germline ends. Looked up from germline, CDR1 is GTSNPN and CDR2 is SVGIG (reference sequence). The CDR3 nucleotides read TGTGCCTGGAGGAAGGGCGGGGGCCCTGACAATGAGCAGTTCTTC. It is translated as CAWRKGGGPDNEQFF.

This chain uses TRBV6-6 with TRBJ2-5; TRBD2 aligns across 7 bases. This CDR3 has 16 residues. Germline V lookup: CDR1 MNHNY, CDR2 SVGAGI (reference sequence). V was pared by 7 bases and J by 2 bases, with 13 bases of the junction left unmatched. DNA of the CDR3: TGTGCCAGCAACACCCCGCGCGGAGCGGGGCAAGAGACCCAGTACTTC. Translated, it gives CASNTPRGAGQETQYF.

The chain recombines TRBV5-1 with TRBJ2-5; 7 positions match TRBD2. Looked up from germline, CDR1 is SGHRS and CDR2 is YFSETQ. V lost 6 bases and J lost 5; bases outside the gene matches: 10. CDR3 size: 14 residues. CDR3 DNA: TGCGCCAGCACACCGGGACTACAACGGGAGACCCAGTACTTC. This gives the protein CASTPGLQRETQYF.

The chain uses TRBV25-1 and TRBJ2-5; weak D call: TRBD2 (6 bases). This CDR3 comprises 18 residues. V was shortened by 9 bases and J by 0 bases, with 26 bases between the two germline ends. Per germline, CDR1 MGHDK and CDR2 SYGVNS. The DNA of the CDR3 is TGTGCCAGAAGACCCCAGGGCAAACTAGCCCAACACCAAGAGACCCAGTACTTC. Translated, it gives CARRPQGKLAQHQETQYF.

This clone was detected only once. The V call is TRBV13, the J call TRBJ2-5; either TRBD1 or TRBD2 may supply D (5 bases each). The CDR3 consists of 13 residues. In germline, CDR1 is PRHDT, CDR2 FYEKMQ (reference sequence). Trimming stripped 5 bases from V and 4 bases from J, with 11 bases between. CDR3 in amino acids: CASSPRDGETQYF. The CDR3 nucleotides are TGTGCCAGCAGCCCCCGGGACGGAGAGACCCAGTACTTC.

This clone was detected once. This chain links TRBV7-3 with TRBJ2-1; 10 bases map to TRBD2. The CDR3 totals 15 residues. The J segment lost 4 bases and the V segment lost 5 bases, leaving 5 bases of the junction unmatched. CDR1 is SGHTA and CDR2 is FQGTGA in the germline V gene. CDR3 amino acids: CASSPGLAVYNEQFF. The CDR3 DNA follows: TGTGCCAGCAGCCCAGGACTAGCGGTGTACAATGAGCAGTTCTTC.

V usage is TRBV4-1 and J usage is TRBJ2-1; TRBD2 matches at 12 bases. Losses at the gene ends were 4 bases for V and 6 bases for J; bases not matched to a gene: 10. The CDR3 totals 17 residues. Germline values: CDR1 MGHRA, CDR2 YSYEKL. DNA of the CDR3: TGCGCCAGCAGCCTCCCGGTGGCTAGCGGGGGGGCCAATGAGCAGTTCTTC. Protein product: CASSLPVASGGANEQFF.